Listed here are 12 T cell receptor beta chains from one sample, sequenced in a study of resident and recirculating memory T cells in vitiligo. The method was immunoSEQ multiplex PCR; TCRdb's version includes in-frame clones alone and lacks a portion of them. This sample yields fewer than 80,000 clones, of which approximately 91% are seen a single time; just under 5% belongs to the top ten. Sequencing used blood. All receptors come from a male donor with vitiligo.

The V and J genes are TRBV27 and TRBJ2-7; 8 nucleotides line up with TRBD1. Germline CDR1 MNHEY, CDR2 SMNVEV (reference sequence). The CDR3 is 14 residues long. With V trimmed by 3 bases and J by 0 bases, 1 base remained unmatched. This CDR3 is CASSFDRGSYEQYF. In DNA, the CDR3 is TGTGCCAGCAGTTTCGACAGGGGCTCCTACGAGCAGTACTTC.

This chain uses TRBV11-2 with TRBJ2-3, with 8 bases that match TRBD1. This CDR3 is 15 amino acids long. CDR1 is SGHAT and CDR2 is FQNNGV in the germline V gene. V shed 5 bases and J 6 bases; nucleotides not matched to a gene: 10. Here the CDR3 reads CASSLRRQGRDTQYF. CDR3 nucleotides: TGTGCCAGCAGCCTCAGACGACAGGGGCGGGATACGCAGTATTTT.

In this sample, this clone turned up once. The CDR3 nucleotides read TGTGCCAGCAGCCTCTCCGGGACGGACTATTCTAGCACAGATACGCAGTATTTT. Translating it yields CASSLSGTDYSSTDTQYF. The chain employs TRBV7-2 and TRBJ2-3; possible D gene TRBD2, 6 bases. Trimming cost V 5 bases and J 0 bases, with 21 bases left between them. Germline V lookup: CDR1 SGHTA, CDR2 FQGNSA. The length of the CDR3 is 18 residues.

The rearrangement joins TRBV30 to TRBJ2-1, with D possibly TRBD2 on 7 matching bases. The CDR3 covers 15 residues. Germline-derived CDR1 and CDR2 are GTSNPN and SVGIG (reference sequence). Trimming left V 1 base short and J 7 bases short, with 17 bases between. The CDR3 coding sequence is TGTGCCTGGAGTGGCAGGTGGGGGGGCTCGAATGAGCAGTTCTTC. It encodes CAWSGRWGGSNEQFF.

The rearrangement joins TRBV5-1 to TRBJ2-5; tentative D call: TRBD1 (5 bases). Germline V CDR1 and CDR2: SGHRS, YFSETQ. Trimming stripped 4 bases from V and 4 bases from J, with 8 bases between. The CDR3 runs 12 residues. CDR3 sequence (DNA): TGCGCCAGCAGCGGACAAACAGAGACCCAGTACTTC. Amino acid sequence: CASSGQTETQYF.

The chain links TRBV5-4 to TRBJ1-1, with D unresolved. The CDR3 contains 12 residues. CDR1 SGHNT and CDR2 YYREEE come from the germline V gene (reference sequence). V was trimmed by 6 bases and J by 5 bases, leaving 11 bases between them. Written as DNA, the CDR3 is TGTGCCAGCACCTCGGGTCGAACTGAAGCTTTCTTT. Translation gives CASTSGRTEAFF.

DNA for the CDR3: TGTGCCAGCAGCTCCGGACAGACCTCTGGAAACACCATATATTTT. Amino acid sequence: CASSSGQTSGNTIYF. The rearrangement uses TRBV11-2 and TRBJ1-3, with D perhaps matching TRBD1 (6 bases). This CDR3 is built from 15 residues. CDR1 and CDR2 (germline): SGHAT, FQNNGV. With 4 bases removed from V and 0 bases from J, the gap between germline ends came to 10 bases.

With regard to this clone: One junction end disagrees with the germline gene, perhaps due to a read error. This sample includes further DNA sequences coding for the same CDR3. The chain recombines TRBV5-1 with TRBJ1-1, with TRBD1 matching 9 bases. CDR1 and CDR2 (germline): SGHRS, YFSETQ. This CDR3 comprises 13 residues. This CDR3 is CASKMTGGTEAFF. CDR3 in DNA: TGTGCCAGCAAGATGACAGGGGGGACTGAAGCTTTCTTT.

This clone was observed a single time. This CDR3 is CASSIRWGPDANTGELFF. The CDR3 DNA reads as TGTGCCAGCAGCATCCGTTGGGGCCCAGACGCGAACACCGGGGAGCTGTTTTTT. V is TRBV9 and J is TRBJ2-2, with D tentatively TRBD1 (5 bases). V was trimmed by 4 bases and J by 0 bases, leaving 19 bases between them. The CDR3 totals 18 residues. CDR1 and CDR2 from the germline V gene are SGDLS and YYNGEE.

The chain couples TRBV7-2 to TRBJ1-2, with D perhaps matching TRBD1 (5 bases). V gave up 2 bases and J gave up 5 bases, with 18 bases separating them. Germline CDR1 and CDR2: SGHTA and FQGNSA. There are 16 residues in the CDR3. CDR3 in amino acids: CASSLSSRGLTYGYTF. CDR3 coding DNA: TGTGCCAGCAGCTTAAGTTCTCGGGGACTGACTTATGGCTACACCTTC.

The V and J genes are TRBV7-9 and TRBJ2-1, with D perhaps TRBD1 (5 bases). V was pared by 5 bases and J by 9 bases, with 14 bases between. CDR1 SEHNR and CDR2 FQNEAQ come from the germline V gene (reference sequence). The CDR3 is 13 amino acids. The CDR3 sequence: CASSQTDRGEQFF. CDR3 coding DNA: TGTGCCAGCAGCCAAACCGACAGAGGTGAGCAGTTCTTC. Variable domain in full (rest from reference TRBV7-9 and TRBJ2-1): DTGVSQNPRHKITKRGQNVTFRCDPISEHNRLYWYRQTLGQGPEFLTYFQNEAQLEKSRLLSDRFSAERPKGSFSTLEIQRTEQGDSAMYLCASSQTDRGEQFFGPGTRLTVL.

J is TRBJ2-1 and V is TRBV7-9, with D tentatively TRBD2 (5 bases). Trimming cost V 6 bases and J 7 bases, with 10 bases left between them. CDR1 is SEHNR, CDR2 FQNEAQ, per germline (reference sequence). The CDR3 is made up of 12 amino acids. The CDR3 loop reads CASRLSGNEQFF. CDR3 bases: TGTGCCAGCAGGTTGTCGGGGAATGAGCAGTTCTTC.